These 5 T cell receptor beta chains came from one sample sequenced in a study of identical twins. TCRdb itself ran the 5' RACE reads through MiXCR, one entry per CDR3 protein. This sample yields a few hundred thousand distinct CDR3 sequences, of which approximately 9.6% are seen a single time; around 3% belongs to the top ten. The sample was also reused in another study, on yellow fever vaccine responses in identical twins.

The sequenced sample consisted of PBMCs. These receptors were obtained from a woman younger than 30 in good health.

The CDR3 spells CSVEEVNYNEQFF. The CDR3 nucleotides are TGCAGCGTTGAAGAGGTCAATTACAATGAGCAGTTCTTC. The rearrangement links TRBV29-1 to TRBJ2-1; D is ambiguous. Germline loops: CDR1 SQVTM, CDR2 ANQGSEA. The V end lost 0 bases, the J end lost 4 bases, and 7 bases lay between the germline ends. The length of the CDR3 is 13 residues.

The genes are TRBV27 and TRBJ2-7; D call uncertain. V lost 5 bases, J lost 5 bases, and 13 bases lay in between. This CDR3 is built from 13 residues. Per the germline V gene, CDR1 is MNHEY and CDR2 is SMNVEV (reference sequence). The CDR3 here is CASSIGQTNEQYF. The CDR3 coding sequence is TGTGCCAGCAGTATAGGGCAAACTAACGAGCAGTACTTC.

This clonotype was counted many times. The chain links TRBV4-2 to TRBJ2-3, with 7 bases aligning to TRBD2. From germline, CDR1 is LGHNA and CDR2 YNFKEQ. The CDR3 sequence is 18 residues long. V dropped 4 bases and J dropped 4; count of bases not matched to a gene: 17. The CDR3 DNA sequence: TGTGCCAGCAGCCCAGGACTAGTTCGAGTGATTGAGGCAGATACGCAGTATTTT. It translates to CASSPGLVRVIEADTQYF.

This clonotype was counted many times. The V gene is TRBV15, the J gene TRBJ1-2, with D possibly being TRBD1 (5 bases). Germline V lookup: CDR1 LNHNV, CDR2 YYDKDF (reference sequence). V was shortened by 1 base and J by 8 bases, with 14 bases between the two germline ends. This CDR3 spans 14 amino acids. The CDR3 region has the DNA TGTGCCACCAGCAGAGTTGTTGGGGCGCGGGGCTACACCTTC. It encodes CATSRVVGARGYTF.

The chain employs TRBV12-3 or TRBV12-4 and TRBJ2-2; D not certain. The ends were cut back, 7 bases at V and 5 bases at J, with 11 bases in the middle. This CDR3 contains 13 residues. This CDR3 reads CASTAAGTGELFF. CDR3 sequence (DNA): TGTGCCAGCACCGCCGCTGGTACCGGGGAGCTGTTTTTT.